The 6 T cell receptor beta chains listed next were all sequenced from one sample in a study of OX40 agonist ivuxolimab in advanced cancers. Libraries were prepared by immunoSEQ multiplex PCR; TCRdb keeps only in-frame clonotypes and omits some of them. In the table there are more than 45,000 clones, approximately 86% of which are singletons. This specimen consisted of CD4+ or CD8+ T cells sorted from blood, obtained in a trial of the OX40 agonist ivuxolimab. The receptors here all came from an adult with an advanced solid tumor such as melanoma, head and neck, liver or kidney cancer.

The chain employs TRBV9 and TRBJ1-4; TRBD1 matches at 8 bases. The CDR3 has 11 amino acids. CDR1 SGDLS and CDR2 YYNGEE come from the germline V gene. V lost 3 bases to trimming and J lost 13 bases; unmatched junction nucleotides: 2. The CDR3 bases are TGTGCCAGCAGCGCCGGGACAGGACTGTTTTTT. Its translation is CASSAGTGLFF.

J is TRBJ1-5 and V is TRBV15; a possible D gene is TRBD1 (5 bases). This CDR3 has 14 amino acids. Between the trimmed V and J ends, which lost 5 bases and 0 bases, there was a span of 8 bases. Germline lookup yields CDR1 LNHNV and CDR2 YYDKDF (reference sequence). This CDR3 reads CATSRQNSNQPQHF. The CDR3 DNA reads as TGTGCCACCAGCCGACAGAATAGCAATCAGCCCCAGCATTTT.

The genes are TRBV7-9 and TRBJ1-1; the match to TRBD1 covers 7 bases. Germline assignment: CDR1 SEHNR and CDR2 FQNEAQ (reference sequence). V lost 4 bases and J lost 8; bases outside the gene matches: 4. The CDR3 loop spans 12 amino acids. CDR3 in amino acids: CASSSGQDEAFF. The CDR3 nucleotides read TGTGCCAGCAGCTCCGGACAGGACGAAGCTTTCTTT.

The genes are TRBV6-1 and TRBJ2-5; D remains unclear. The V gene's germline CDR1 is MNHNS and CDR2 SASEGT. The CDR3 covers 9 residues. Between the trimmed V and J ends, which lost 11 bases and 2 bases, there was a span of 3 bases. The CDR3, as DNA: TGTGCCGGACAAGAGACCCAGTACTTC. This sequence encodes CAGQETQYF.

This chain uses TRBV5-4 with TRBJ2-5; D is ambiguous. Gene TRBJ2-7 matches the end of the DNA better, so the J call may be wrong. This CDR3 is built from 11 residues. Germline assignment: CDR1 SGHNT and CDR2 YYREEE (reference sequence). The CDR3 reads CASSLGYEQYF. The CDR3 DNA sequence: TGTGCCAGCAGCTTGGGCTACGAGCAGTACTTC.

J is TRBJ2-1 and V is TRBV4-3, with 7 bases identical to TRBD1. Germline V gene sequence: CDR1 LGHNA, CDR2 YSLEER. V was pared by 6 bases and J by 1 base, with 3 bases of the junction left unmatched. CDR3 length equals 14 residues. CDR3: CASSTGQSYNEQFF. The CDR3 nucleotides are TGCGCCAGCAGTACGGGACAGTCCTACAATGAGCAGTTCTTC.